The 5 T cell receptor beta chains below all came from one sample that was sequenced in a study of cytomegalovirus exposure and HLA in healthy donors. PCR primers comprised 60 Vbeta and 13 Jbeta primers. Profiling relied on immunoSEQ multiplex PCR, and the TCRdb table lists in-frame clones only, not all of them. The table records about 160,000 clones, 80% of them present only once. Sequencing was performed on PBMCs. These receptors were taken from a man aged 25 to 40 in good health and CMV-seronegative.

The chain has TRBV7-8 and TRBJ2-5, with D possibly being TRBD2 (7 bases). V lost 5 bases to trimming and J lost 5 bases, with 21 bases between them. Per the germline V gene, CDR1 is SGHVS and CDR2 is FQNEAQ. The CDR3 contains 16 residues. CDR3 DNA: TGTGCCAGCAGCCCCTCAAGGGGGGGACTTCGGGAGACCCAGTACTTC. It translates to CASSPSRGGLRETQYF.

The rearrangement joins TRBV5-4 to TRBJ2-7; D possibly corresponds to TRBD2 (5 bases). Per the germline V gene, CDR1 is SGHNT and CDR2 is YYREEE (reference sequence). CDR3 length equals 13 residues. The V and J ends lost 3 bases and 4 bases respectively, with 11 bases between them. CDR3 nucleotide sequence: TGTGCCAGCAGCTCGGAGCGGAGTTACGAGCAGTACTTC. Translated: CASSSERSYEQYF.

This clone was observed a handful of times. CDR3 DNA sequence: TGTGCCAGCAGGACAGGGATTTACGAGCAGTACTTC. It codes for CASRTGIYEQYF. The rearrangement links TRBV6-5 to TRBJ2-7; 7 positions agree with TRBD1. V dropped 6 bases and J dropped 4; count of bases not matched to a gene: 3. CDR1 is MNHEY and CDR2 is SVGAGI in the germline V gene. This CDR3 has 12 residues.

This clone was observed once. The chain combines TRBV28 with TRBJ1-2; no firm D call. The CDR3 is made up of 12 amino acids. Trimming took 3 bases from V and 5 from J, leaving 7 bases between them. The germline CDR1 and CDR2 sequences are MDHEN and SYDVKM. The CDR3: CASSFGLYGYTF. CDR3 bases: TGTGCCAGCAGTTTTGGACTTTATGGCTACACCTTC.

The chain carries TRBV30 and TRBJ2-6, with D possibly matching TRBD2 (6 bases). CDR1 is GTSNPN, CDR2 SVGIG, per germline (reference sequence). V dropped 4 bases and J dropped 0 bases, with 10 bases sitting between them. The CDR3 has 15 amino acids. The CDR3 is CAWKRGYSGANVLTF. In DNA form, the CDR3 reads TGTGCCTGGAAACGGGGGTACTCTGGGGCCAACGTCCTGACTTTC.